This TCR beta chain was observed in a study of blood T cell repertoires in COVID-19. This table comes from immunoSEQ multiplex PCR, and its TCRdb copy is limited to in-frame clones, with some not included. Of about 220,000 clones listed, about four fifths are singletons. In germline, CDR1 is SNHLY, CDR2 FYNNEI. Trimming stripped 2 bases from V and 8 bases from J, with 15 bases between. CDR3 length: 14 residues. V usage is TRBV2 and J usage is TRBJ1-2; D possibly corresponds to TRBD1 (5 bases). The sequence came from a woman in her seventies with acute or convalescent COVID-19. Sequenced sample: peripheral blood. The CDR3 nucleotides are TGTGCCAGCAGTGAATTGCAGGGTCTAGGGGGCTACACCTTC. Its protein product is CASSELQGLGGYTF. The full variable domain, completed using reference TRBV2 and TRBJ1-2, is EPEVTQTPSHQVTQMGQEVILRCVPISNHLYFYWYRQILGQKVEFLVSFYNNEISEKSEIFDDQFSVERPDGSNFTLKIRSTKLEDSAMYFCASSELQGLGGYTFGSGTRLTVV.